These 26 T cell receptor beta chains share one sample of origin, sequenced in a study of T cells in Graves' hyperthyroidism and ophthalmopathy (dated by TCRdb to between 2019 and 2020). The receptor library was made with multiplex PCR. Sequencer: Illumina HiSeq 2000. Amplification of TCR beta CDR3 regions was carried out from RNA transcripts. For the first round of RT-PCR on the TCR CDR3, the HTBI primer set was used together with the Qiagen OneStep RT-PCR kit. TCRdb redid the processing of the public reads, applying fastp at Q25 and MiXCR, and retained in-frame beta chains. Each CDR3 protein appears once, grouped with its most common genes and DNA. The sample records around 620,000 distinct CDR3 sequences, 11% to 15% of which are singletons. The leading ten clones occupy 7.1% of the sample. The specimen was blood. The receptor source for this set is a woman younger than 30 with Graves' ophthalmopathy.

This rearrangement joins TRBV15 to TRBJ2-1; D gene unclear. The CDR3 extends over 11 amino acids. Germline V CDR1 and CDR2: LNHNV, YYDKDF (reference sequence). Between the trimmed V and J ends, which lost 0 bases and 6 bases, there was a span of 0 bases. The CDR3 nucleotides are TGTGCCACCAGCAGAGACAATGAGCAGTTCTTC. Amino acid sequence: CATSRDNEQFF.

The chain employs TRBV20-1 and TRBJ1-2; no firm D call. Per the germline V gene, CDR1 is DFQATT and CDR2 is SNEGSKA (reference sequence). Trimming took 6 bases from V and 6 from J, leaving 14 bases between them. The CDR3 extends over 12 amino acids. The CDR3 sequence is CSAERSPDGYTF. The CDR3 DNA sequence: TGCAGTGCGGAGCGTAGCCCCGATGGCTACACCTTC.

This clonotype was detected many times. The J gene is TRBJ1-5, the V gene TRBV15; D is perhaps TRBD1 (5 bases). The CDR3 runs to 15 residues. V was clipped by 0 bases and J by 6 bases, with 12 bases between them. Germline values: CDR1 LNHNV, CDR2 YYDKDF (reference sequence). Written as DNA, the CDR3 is TGTGCCACCAGCAGAGATCTGGGGGTTAGTCAGCCCCAGCATTTT. This encodes CATSRDLGVSQPQHF.

The count of this clonotype is one. The rearrangement uses TRBV29-1 and TRBJ2-5; a weak D match, TRBD2 (7 bases). V shed 0 bases and J shed 5 bases, with 19 bases lying between them. CDR1 and CDR2 (germline): SQVTM, ANQGSEA. This CDR3 is built from 16 residues. The CDR3: CSVEDLGGGRWETQYF. As DNA, the CDR3 is TGCAGCGTTGAAGATCTGGGAGGGGGACGGTGGGAGACCCAGTACTTC.

This clonotype was detected many times. The V call is TRBV20-1, the J call TRBJ2-1; weak D call: TRBD2 (6 bases). The CDR3 extends over 12 amino acids. V was pared by 3 bases and J by 8 bases, with 11 bases between. Germline CDR1 is DFQATT and CDR2 is SNEGSKA (reference sequence). Written as DNA, the CDR3 is TGCAGTGCTAGGACTAGTTGGGATGAGCAGTTCTTC. Translation gives CSARTSWDEQFF.

In its sample, this clonotype was seen many times. The chain uses TRBV12-3 or TRBV12-4 and TRBJ1-4, with 7 bases aligning to TRBD1. Germline trimming cut 6 bases from V and 8 bases from J; bases unmatched to any gene: 9. This CDR3 comprises 14 residues. As DNA, the CDR3 is TGTGCCAGCAGCCATTCAGGGGGTTCGGAAAAACTGTTTTTT. Translated: CASSHSGGSEKLFF.

Of note for this clonotype: Germline is not matched at one junction end, which may reflect a read error. The chain has TRBV6-6 and TRBJ2-3; the match to TRBD2 covers 8 bases. The germline V gene encodes CDR1 MNHNY and CDR2 SVGAGI (reference sequence). This CDR3 is 15 amino acids long. Here the CDR3 reads CASSYLSGSGDTRYF. The CDR3 nucleotides read TGTGCCAGCAGTTACTTGAGCGGGAGCGGGGATACGCGGTATTTT.

This clonotype was counted at least ten times. The rearrangement joins TRBV10-3 to TRBJ2-5; D call uncertain. The CDR3 runs to 13 residues. Trimming removed 6 bases at V and 0 bases at J, with 8 bases between. Germline CDR1 reads ENHRY; CDR2 reads SYGVKD. CDR3 bases: TGTGCCATCAGACCTCGGGACCAAGAGACCCAGTACTTC. Protein product: CAIRPRDQETQYF.

In its sample, this clonotype was seen many times. The chain has TRBV6-1 and TRBJ2-1; the match to TRBD2 covers 8 bases. CDR3 length: 16 amino acids. The J segment lost 7 bases and the V segment lost 5 bases, leaving 13 bases of the junction unmatched. Germline V gene sequence: CDR1 MNHNS, CDR2 SASEGT. The CDR3 here is CASSQSGTSLGNEQFF. CDR3 nucleotide sequence: TGTGCCAGCAGTCAATCCGGGACTAGTCTTGGGAATGAGCAGTTCTTC.

This clonotype was detected ten times or more. The CDR3 bases are TGTGCCAGCAGTTTATCCCCTAGCGGGCCCCAAGAGACCCAGTACTTC. It yields the protein CASSLSPSGPQETQYF. The gene calls are TRBV12-3 or TRBV12-4 and TRBJ2-5; TRBD2 matches 8 bases. J gave up 1 base and V 2 bases, and 6 bases lay outside the gene matches. The CDR3 runs to 16 residues.

This sequence joins TRBV12-5 and TRBJ1-5; the D gene is possibly TRBD1 (6 bases). The length of the CDR3 is 13 residues. Per germline, CDR1 LGHNT and CDR2 FRNRAP. The ends were cut back, 2 bases at V and 7 bases at J, with 9 bases in the middle. The CDR3 sequence: CASGLLQGQPQHF. The CDR3 DNA sequence: TGTGCTAGTGGTTTGTTACAGGGCCAGCCCCAGCATTTT.

This clonotype appeared many times. The CDR3 region has the DNA TGTGCCAGCAGCTTATACGAGGGCTACGAGCAGTACTTC. It encodes CASSLYEGYEQYF. The chain has TRBV7-3 and TRBJ2-7, with D perhaps TRBD2 (5 bases). The CDR3 length is 13 residues. Germline V CDR1 and CDR2: SGHTA, FQGTGA. V lost 2 bases and J 3 bases, leaving 8 bases between the germline ends.

This clonotype was found many times. The chain couples TRBV7-2 to TRBJ2-7, with 9 bases lining up with TRBD2. The CDR3 extends over 17 amino acids. Germline values: CDR1 SGHTA, CDR2 FQGNSA. V shed 3 bases and J 4 bases; nucleotides not matched to a gene: 13. CDR3 loop: CASSLVAGGPSPYEQYF. Written as DNA, the CDR3 is TGTGCCAGCAGCTTGGTTGCGGGAGGGCCTTCCCCATACGAGCAGTACTTC.

This clonotype was observed a handful of times. This rearrangement joins TRBV14 to TRBJ2-7, with D hard to call. Looked up from germline, CDR1 is SGHDN and CDR2 is FVKESK. Trimming removed 0 bases at V and 3 bases at J, with 18 bases between. The CDR3 sequence is 17 residues long. Here the CDR3 reads CASSQDLIYHTNYEQYF. The CDR3 bases are TGTGCCAGCAGCCAAGATCTAATTTACCACACGAACTACGAGCAGTACTTC.

In this sample, this clonotype turned up many times. This rearrangement joins TRBV2 to TRBJ2-3, with 7 bases identical to TRBD1. Trimming took 7 bases from V and 2 from J; bases not matched to a gene: 9. The CDR3 length is 15 residues. CDR1 is SNHLY, CDR2 FYNNEI, per germline. The CDR3 loop is CASTPGGLNTDTQYF. The CDR3, as DNA: TGTGCCAGCACCCCAGGGGGTCTCAACACAGATACGCAGTATTTT.

This clonotype was detected many times. The CDR3 DNA reads TGTGCCAGCAGTACGGGACAGTCATTCAATGAGCAGTTCTTC. This encodes CASSTGQSFNEQFF. The rearrangement uses TRBV27 and TRBJ2-1, with 7 bases aligning to TRBD1. The V and J ends lost 5 bases and 6 bases, in that order; junction bases with no gene match: 7. Germline V CDR1 and CDR2: MNHEY, SMNVEV (reference sequence). CDR3 length equals 14 residues.

In its sample, this clonotype was seen many times. The V gene is TRBV30, the J gene TRBJ2-3; D could derive from TRBD1 or TRBD2 (5 bases each). The CDR3 is 13 residues long. V was trimmed by 4 bases and J by 11 bases, leaving 19 bases between them. Looked up from germline, CDR1 is GTSNPN and CDR2 is SVGIG (reference sequence). The CDR3, as DNA: TGTGCCTGGATTCCTCCCCCCGGGACGAGGCAGTATTTT. This encodes CAWIPPPGTRQYF.

The chain uses TRBV30 and TRBJ1-6, with 10 positions matching TRBD1. The germline gives CDR1 GTSNPN, CDR2 SVGIG (reference sequence). V lost 2 bases, J lost 18 bases, and 19 bases stayed unmatched. The CDR3 is 16 amino acids. The CDR3 sequence: CAWSSGDRGTQGNHHF. The DNA for the CDR3 is TGTGCCTGGAGTAGCGGGGACAGGGGCACCCAGGGGAATCACCACTTT. Full variable domain (missing parts from reference TRBV30 and TRBJ1-6): SQTIHQWPATLVQPVGSPLSLECTVEGTSNPNLYWYRQAAGRGLQLLFYSVGIGQISSEVPQNLSASRPQDRQFILSSKKLLLSDSGFYLCAWSSGDRGTQGNHHFGNGTRLTVT.

CDR3 in DNA: TGTGCCAGCTCACCCGGAGGGGAACCGGGGCAGCCCCAGCATTTT. Translating gives CASSPGGEPGQPQHF. The V call is TRBV18, the J call TRBJ1-5; D might be TRBD1 (5 bases). V was trimmed by 3 bases and J by 7 bases, leaving 16 bases between them. Per the germline V gene, CDR1 is KGHSH and CDR2 is LQKENI. The length of the CDR3 is 15 residues. Using reference TRBV18 and TRBJ1-5 for the parts outside the CDR3, the full variable domain is NAGVMQNPRHLVRRRGQEARLRCSPMKGHSHVYWYRQLPEEGLKFMVYLQKENIIDESGMPKERFSAEFPKEGPSILRIQQVVRGDSAAYFCASSPGGEPGQPQHFGDGTRLSIL.

The gene calls are TRBV11-3 and TRBJ2-5, with 9 bases aligning to TRBD1. Germline CDR1 reads SGHNT; CDR2 reads YENEEA. V lost 5 bases and J lost 3; bases outside the gene matches: 7. This CDR3 is built from 15 residues. The CDR3 coding sequence is TGTGCCAGCAGCAAGCGGGACAGGGAGGAAGAGACCCAGTACTTC. This gives the protein CASSKRDREEETQYF. The whole variable domain, remainder taken from reference TRBV11-3 and TRBJ2-5, is EAGVVQSPRYKIIEKKQPVAFWCNPISGHNTLYWYLQNLGQGPELLIRYENEEAVDDSQLPKDRFSAERLKGVDSTLKIQPAELGDSAVYLCASSKRDREEETQYFGPGTRLLVL.

The table lists this clonotype with many counts. The genes are TRBV14 and TRBJ2-3, with TRBD2 matching over 15 bases. V shed 1 base, J shed 5 bases, and the junction held 4 bases outside the gene matches. The germline gives CDR1 SGHDN, CDR2 FVKESK. This CDR3 has 17 residues. CDR3 protein: CASSQVSGLAGGDTQYF. DNA of the CDR3: TGTGCCAGCAGCCAAGTTTCGGGACTAGCGGGAGGAGATACGCAGTATTTT.

The V call is TRBV7-9, the J call TRBJ2-1; 8 positions match TRBD2. The junction had 7 bases not matched to a gene; V was cut back by 2 bases and J by 7 bases. The V gene's germline CDR1 is SEHNR and CDR2 FQNEAQ (reference sequence). This CDR3 contains 15 residues. The DNA of the CDR3 is TGTGCCAGCAGCTTACCACCGGGACTAGTAAATGAGCAGTTCTTC. As protein: CASSLPPGLVNEQFF.

This clonotype has only a few counts. This chain connects TRBV14 to TRBJ1-3; D gene uncertain. The CDR3 sequence is 17 residues long. Deletions cut 4 bases from V and 0 bases from J, with 16 bases between. From germline, CDR1 is SGHDN and CDR2 FVKESK. This CDR3 reads CASSRVGGIISGNTIYF. In DNA, the CDR3 is TGTGCCAGCAGCCGTGTAGGTGGGATAATCTCTGGAAACACCATATATTTT.

Only a few counts were recorded for this clonotype. The chain couples TRBV7-3 to TRBJ1-2; possibly TRBD1 for D (5 bases). The CDR3 covers 11 residues. CDR1 and CDR2 from the germline V gene are SGHTA and FQGTGA. CDR3 nucleotides: TGTGGGACCGGCAGGGCCTATGGCTACACCTTC. Residues: CGTGRAYGYTF.

This clonotype was found many times. This chain joins TRBV28 and TRBJ1-4, with 7 bases aligning to TRBD1. V shed 4 bases and J 4 bases; nucleotides not matched to a gene: 3. The germline V gene has CDR1 MDHEN and CDR2 SYDVKM. The CDR3 runs 14 residues. The DNA for the CDR3 is TGTGCCAGCAGTTCGGGACAGATTAATGAAAAACTGTTTTTT. It specifies CASSSGQINEKLFF.

Many counts were recorded for this clonotype. The chain uses TRBV12-3 or TRBV12-4 and TRBJ2-7; D might be TRBD2 (7 bases). Between the trimmed V and J ends, which lost 3 bases and 4 bases, there was a span of 19 bases. The CDR3 spans 16 residues. The CDR3, as DNA: TGTGCCAGCAGTTTCGAGGGGGGGGCTAGCGGTTACGAGCAGTACTTC. Protein: CASSFEGGASGYEQYF.